The sequence of this TCR beta chain was determined in a study of T cell responses to AZD1222 COVID-19 vaccine. The table came from immunoSEQ multiplex PCR; TCRdb's copy has only in-frame clones and leaves some out. This repertoire shows fewer than 110,000 clones, roughly nine tenths found once; its top ten account for 1% to 1.5%. V shed 2 bases and J shed 5 bases, with 8 bases lying between them. The CDR3 runs 13 residues. Germline CDR1 and CDR2: MNHEY and SMNVEV (reference sequence). This chain uses TRBV27 with TRBJ2-3, with D possibly TRBD2 on 6 matching bases. This clonotype was sampled from an adult in good health. Source: peripheral blood, taken on day 0 of AZD1222 vaccination. The CDR3 reads CASSLGGKDTQYF. The CDR3 bases are TGTGCCAGCAGTTTAGGGGGGAAAGATACGCAGTATTTT.